This is a list of T cell receptor beta chains from one sample in a study of post-analysis software for immune sequencing data. TCRdb independently ran MiXCR on the PCR reads; one entry per CDR3 protein. The profile shows hundreds of thousands of distinct CDR3 sequences, 35% to 40% of them singletons. Sequencing was carried out using blood. The receptor set was obtained from a girl aged 10 to 17 with multiple sclerosis. Each CDR3 is given with its conserved first and last residue. D genes are given only for firm matches. Size tells how often a clone was seen (once, few, many) or the class of an expanded clone, and some rows leave it out.

v_gene,j_gene,d_gene,abundance,CDR3nt,CDR3aa
TRBV7-8,TRBJ2-7,-,-,TGTGCCAGCAGCGCTGGCGGGAACCGCCAAATATCCCACGAGCAGTACTTC,CASSAGGNRQISHEQYF
TRBV28,TRBJ2-3,-,many,TGTGCCAGCAGTTTAACGAAGGGTCTGACAGATACGCAGTATTTT,CASSLTKGLTDTQYF
TRBV29-1,TRBJ1-2,TRBD1,many,TGCAGCGCCGGGGACAGGGGTAGCTATGGCTACACCTTC,CSAGDRGSYGYTF
TRBV20-1,TRBJ1-5,TRBD1,many,TGCAGTGCTACGATTTGGGACAGTAGCAATCAGCCCCAGCATTTT,CSATIWDSSNQPQHF
TRBV28,TRBJ2-3,TRBD1,many,TGTGCCAGTGACAGGGGGAGGGCAGATACGCAGTATTTT,CASDRGRADTQYF
TRBV19,TRBJ1-2,-,few,TGTGCCAGTAGTATCGGGACCGCAGCTAACTATGGCTACACCTTC,CASSIGTAANYGYTF
TRBV20-1,TRBJ2-4,-,many,TGCAGTGCTACAAATCAGGGGAAGGGGGACATTCAGTACTTC,CSATNQGKGDIQYF
TRBV7-3,TRBJ2-3,TRBD2,few,TGTGCCAGCAGCCCACTAGCGGCTAACACAGATACGCAGTATTTT,CASSPLAANTDTQYF
TRBV9,TRBJ2-3,-,many,TGTGCCAGCAGCGTAGGGGCCTCGGGGAGAGATACGCAGTATTTT,CASSVGASGRDTQYF
TRBV25-1,TRBJ1-1,-,few,TGTGCCAGCAGTCCCCGTCACGGGGAAACTGAAGCTTTCTTT,CASSPRHGETEAFF
TRBV12-3/TRBV12-4,TRBJ2-3,-,many,TGTGCCAGCAGTTTAGGGCCGGGCACAGATACGCAGTATTTT,CASSLGPGTDTQYF
TRBV30,TRBJ2-5,-,-,TGTGCCTGGACCTCGGGATCTTCTAAGAGAGAGACCCAGTACTTC,CAWTSGSSKRETQYF
TRBV10-1,TRBJ2-5,-,many,TGCGCCAGCAGCCCCAGGGTTTCGGAGACCCAGTACTTC,CASSPRVSETQYF
TRBV7-2,TRBJ1-6,-,many,TGTGCCAGCAGCTTAGATTCGTACGGTTCACCCCTCCACTTT,CASSLDSYGSPLHF
TRBV20-1,TRBJ1-1,-,-,TGCAGTGCTTTTCAACCTACGAACACTGAAGCTTTCTTT,CSAFQPTNTEAFF
TRBV10-3,TRBJ2-3,TRBD2,many,TGTGCCATCAGGCTGACTAGCGGGGCTAGCACAGATACGCAGTATTTT,CAIRLTSGASTDTQYF
TRBV12-3/TRBV12-4,TRBJ1-3,-,-,TGTGCCAGCAGTCCAGCAGGGATCGACTCTGGAAACACCATATATTTT,CASSPAGIDSGNTIYF
TRBV5-1,TRBJ2-3,-,many,TGCGCCAGCAGCCAAGACGGAGGGCCTACAGATACGCAGTATTTT,CASSQDGGPTDTQYF
TRBV15,TRBJ2-6,TRBD1,-,TGTGCCACCAGCAGATCGACAGGGGCAGGGGGGGCCAACGTCCTGACTTTC,CATSRSTGAGGANVLTF
TRBV7-9,TRBJ2-1,-,-,TGTGCCAGCAGCTCCCCGCAGCGGTCATACAATGAGCAGTTCTTC,CASSSPQRSYNEQFF
TRBV3-1,TRBJ1-2,-,many,TGTGCCAGCAGCCAGGAAGTTCTGGTATATGGCTACACCTTC,CASSQEVLVYGYTF
TRBV12-3/TRBV12-4,TRBJ1-6,-,-,TGTGCCAGCAGTTTAGGGGGGGAAAATTCACCCCTCCACTTT,CASSLGGENSPLHF
TRBV20-1,TRBJ2-1,-,many,TGCAGTGCTAGAGAATTCTCCGGGACCCGCAATGAGCAGTTCTTC,CSAREFSGTRNEQFF
TRBV5-1,TRBJ1-2,TRBD1,-,TGCGCCAGCAGCTTGGAGGGACAGGGGTCGTGGGGCTACACCTTC,CASSLEGQGSWGYTF
TRBV27,TRBJ1-6,TRBD1,-,TGTGCCAGCAGTTTACCCCGGACAAAGGGGGCCCTTGGGTCACCCCCCCACTTT,CASSLPRTKGALGSPPHF
TRBV7-3,TRBJ1-4,-,many,TGTGCCAGCAGCTTAATTCATGAAAAACTGTTTTTT,CASSLIHEKLFF
TRBV27,TRBJ2-1,TRBD1,many,TGTGCCATCAGGGGGACCTACAATGAGCAGTTCTTC,CAIRGTYNEQFF
TRBV4-3,TRBJ1-2,-,-,TGCGCCAGCAGCCAAGAGGAGGGGAGGGTGGATGGCTACACCTTC,CASSQEEGRVDGYTF
TRBV20-1,TRBJ2-7,-,-,TGCAGTGCTAGATTAGTGGGAGGTCTAAGCTCCTACGAGCAGTACTTC,CSARLVGGLSSYEQYF
TRBV29-1,TRBJ2-7,-,once,TGCAGCGTAGAAAGCAGGGGATTCTCCTACGAGCAGTACTTC,CSVESRGFSYEQYF
TRBV9,TRBJ2-5,-,many,TGTGCCAGCAGCGGCCACCCATCTATTCAAGAGACCCAGTACTTC,CASSGHPSIQETQYF
TRBV7-2,TRBJ2-4,-,many,TGTGCCGCGGCGGGGTGGGGAGCCAAAAACATTCAGTACTTC,CAAAGWGAKNIQYF
TRBV6-1,TRBJ2-5,-,many,TGTGCCAGCATTTTACAGGGAACTCAAGAGACCCAGTACTTC,CASILQGTQETQYF
TRBV5-1,TRBJ2-1,TRBD2,-,TGCGCCAGCAGCTTGGTAGGTAGCGGGAGCTCCGGGAAGCAGTTCTTC,CASSLVGSGSSGKQFF
TRBV6-5,TRBJ2-3,-,many,TGTGCCAGCAGTTATGGGTTAAGCGGGTCGAGACCAGATACGCAGTATTTT,CASSYGLSGSRPDTQYF
TRBV29-1,TRBJ1-1,TRBD1,many,TGCAGCGTCGAGGGGGCAGCTGAAGCTTTCTTT,CSVEGAAEAFF
TRBV6-1,TRBJ2-7,-,many,TGTGCCAGCTTGGACTGGCCTAGATCTCCGGGGGACGAGCAGTACTTC,CASLDWPRSPGDEQYF
TRBV12-3/TRBV12-4,TRBJ2-1,-,many,TGTGCCAGCAACCAGGTGACGGGCGCTGAGCAGTTCTTC,CASNQVTGAEQFF
TRBV3-1,TRBJ1-6,-,many,TGTGCCAGCAGCCAAGGGTGGACGGGAAATTCACCCCTCCACTTT,CASSQGWTGNSPLHF
TRBV20-1,TRBJ2-7,-,-,TGCAGTGCTAGAGATCCTCGGACTGGCACCTACGAGCAGTACTTC,CSARDPRTGTYEQYF